The 4 T cell receptor beta chains presented below share a single source sample, sequenced in a study of regulatory T cells in long-lasting Graves disease. The sample's time point: persistent/refractory GD, antithyroid drugs over 5 years with positive TRAb. PBMCs provided the RNA from which the TCR library was made. CDR3 regions were amplified by Arm-PCR using iRepertoire HTBI primers to build TCR beta libraries. TCRdb itself ran the multiplex PCR reads through MiXCR, one entry per CDR3 protein. The sample has fewer than 400,000 distinct CDR3 sequences; less than 25% are singletons. The sample here was peripheral blood mononuclear cells (PBMCs), taken when the disease was refractory, from a patient treated with antithyroid drugs. These receptors were obtained from a female donor with Graves disease.

In its sample, this clonotype was seen a few times. The chain has TRBV10-3 and TRBJ1-2; 7 nucleotides match TRBD1. Trimming took 4 bases from V and 10 from J; bases not matched to a gene: 6. This CDR3 has 12 amino acids. From germline, CDR1 is ENHRY and CDR2 SYGVKD. CDR3 region: CAISGLDRDYTF. The DNA of the CDR3 is TGTGCCATCAGTGGGCTTGACAGGGACTACACCTTC.

The chain joins TRBV29-1 to TRBJ2-1; D might be TRBD1 or TRBD2, each matching 6 bases. Trimming stripped 7 bases from V and 4 bases from J, with 17 bases between. The CDR3 extends over 14 amino acids. Germline lookup yields CDR1 SQVTM and CDR2 ANQGSEA. The CDR3 loop reads CSATRGVRYNEQFF. In nucleotides, the CDR3 is TGCAGCGCGACTAGGGGGGTGAGGTACAATGAGCAGTTCTTC.

Ten or more counts support this clonotype. The J gene is TRBJ1-5, the V gene TRBV15, with 8 bases aligning to TRBD1. The CDR3 sequence is 15 residues long. Per germline, CDR1 LNHNV and CDR2 YYDKDF (reference sequence). J gave up 6 bases and V 5 bases, and 9 bases lay outside the gene matches. CDR3 bases: TGTGCCACCAGCCCGGACAGGGTCCTCGGTCAGCCCCAGCATTTT. Residues: CATSPDRVLGQPQHF. Based on the CDR3 plus reference TRBV15 and TRBJ1-5, the full variable domain is DAMVIQNPRYQVTQFGKPVTLSCSQTLNHNVMYWYQQKSSQAPKLLFHYYDKDFNNEADTPDNFQSRRPNTSFCFLDIRSPGLGDTAMYLCATSPDRVLGQPQHFGDGTRLSIL.

In this sample, this clonotype turned up a few times. The J gene is TRBJ2-1, the V gene TRBV27, with TRBD1 matching over 8 bases. The CDR3 has 15 residues. V shed 2 bases, J shed 6 bases, and the junction held 6 bases outside the gene matches. Germline values: CDR1 MNHEY, CDR2 SMNVEV (reference sequence). The CDR3 reads CASSLGQGGANEQFF. CDR3 DNA sequence: TGTGCCAGCAGTTTAGGACAGGGAGGTGCCAATGAGCAGTTCTTC.